What follows are 17 T cell receptor beta chains derived from one specimen sequenced in a study of blood T cell repertoires in COVID-19. The repertoire was sequenced with immunoSEQ multiplex PCR; TCRdb's copy has only in-frame clones and lacks some. The sample consists of about 250,000 clones, roughly 87% of them appearing once. The sequenced sample was peripheral blood. These TCRs come from a man in his late teens or twenties with active or convalescent COVID-19.

This clone showed up just once. This rearrangement joins TRBV11-2 to TRBJ2-7, with D tentatively TRBD2 (6 bases). This CDR3 has 16 amino acids. V lost 2 bases to trimming and J lost 6 bases, with 20 bases between them. Germline values: CDR1 SGHAT, CDR2 FQNNGV. The CDR3 reads CASSLSTGVGRFEQYF. CDR3 bases: TGTGCCAGCAGCTTAAGCACGGGGGTGGGCCGTTTCGAGCAGTACTTC.

This clone was detected only a few times. The rearrangement uses TRBV6-6 and TRBJ2-7, with TRBD2 as a possible D gene (5 bases). CDR1 is MNHNY and CDR2 is SVGAGI in the germline V gene (reference sequence). Trimming pared 11 bases from V and 0 bases from J, leaving 11 bases between. The CDR3 covers 12 residues. CDR3 residues: CAARDLSYEQYF. Written as DNA, the CDR3 is TGTGCCGCCCGGGATCTCTCCTACGAGCAGTACTTC.

This chain joins TRBV9 and TRBJ2-2; perhaps TRBD2 as D (5 bases). Trimming pared 4 bases from V and 13 bases from J, leaving 20 bases between. The V gene's germline CDR1 is SGDLS and CDR2 YYNGEE. The CDR3 contains 14 residues. The CDR3 spells CASSPRIASGGLFF. The DNA for the CDR3 is TGTGCCAGCAGCCCGAGGATAGCGTCAGGTGGGCTGTTTTTT.

The chain recombines TRBV7-8 with TRBJ2-3, with TRBD2 matching 14 bases. The germline CDR1 and CDR2 sequences are SGHVS and FQNEAQ. The CDR3 contains 17 residues. V trimming: 5 bases; J trimming: 7 bases; junction bases outside the gene matches: 11. The CDR3 protein is CASSEPLTSGGANTQYF. The DNA of the CDR3 is TGTGCCAGCAGCGAACCTCTGACTAGCGGGGGGGCAAATACGCAGTATTTT.

This clone has more than one count but fewer than ten. The chain has TRBV2 and TRBJ1-2; TRBD1 matches 7 bases. Per the germline V gene, CDR1 is SNHLY and CDR2 is FYNNEI. This CDR3 has 14 amino acids. V gave up 4 bases and J gave up 3 bases; unmatched junction bases: 5. The DNA of the CDR3 is TGTGCCAGCAGTGGACAGGGTATCGACTATGGCTACACCTTC. Its protein is CASSGQGIDYGYTF.

The genes are TRBV9 and TRBJ2-2; D is possibly TRBD2 (7 bases). CDR3 length: 15 residues. Looked up from germline, CDR1 is SGDLS and CDR2 is YYNGEE. V gave up 4 bases and J gave up 3 bases, with 13 bases separating them. This CDR3 is CASSRGGADTGELFF. The CDR3 nucleotides are TGTGCCAGCAGCCGAGGGGGGGCGGACACCGGGGAGCTGTTTTTT.

Regarding this clone: Other nucleotide sequences from this sample produce the same CDR3. CDR3 DNA sequence: TGTGCCAGCAGCCCGGGACTAGCGGGAGCTTACAATGAGCAGTTCTTC. This translates into CASSPGLAGAYNEQFF. The genes are TRBV7-3 and TRBJ2-1, with 14 bases aligning to TRBD2. Germline CDR1 is SGHTA and CDR2 is FQGTGA. The CDR3 loop spans 16 amino acids. Losses at the gene ends were 5 bases for V and 4 bases for J; bases not matched to a gene: 4.

The V and J genes are TRBV5-8 and TRBJ1-5; D is ambiguous. CDR1 SGHTS and CDR2 YDEGEE come from the germline V gene. This CDR3 has 14 residues. The V gene lost 4 bases and the J gene lost 0 bases, with 8 bases spanning the gap. CDR3 in DNA: TGTGCCAGCAGCCAGGAGGGTAGCAATCAGCCCCAGCATTTT. It codes for CASSQEGSNQPQHF.

This chain connects TRBV7-2 to TRBJ1-1, with 9 nucleotides matching TRBD1. The trim removed 3 bases at V and 11 bases at J, leaving 7 bases unmatched. The CDR3 is 13 amino acids. Germline CDR1 reads SGHTA; CDR2 reads FQGNSA. This CDR3 reads CASSFQGQGWAFF. In nucleotides, the CDR3 is TGTGCCAGCAGCTTTCAGGGACAGGGTTGGGCTTTCTTT.

This chain joins TRBV7-2 and TRBJ1-5; 9 nucleotides align to TRBD1. V was clipped by 5 bases and J by 2 bases; unmatched bases: 7. CDR3 length equals 16 residues. From germline, CDR1 is SGHTA and CDR2 FQGNSA. The CDR3 bases are TGTGCCAGCAGCCCGGGGACAGGGTATGGCAATCAGCCCCAGCATTTT. Translation: CASSPGTGYGNQPQHF.

This chain connects TRBV5-1 to TRBJ2-5, with 7 bases lining up with TRBD2. CDR1 and CDR2 from the germline V gene are SGHRS and YFSETQ. This CDR3 region has 15 residues. V dropped 1 base and J dropped 2; count of bases not matched to a gene: 5. CDR3 residues: CASSLMGGSQETQYF. DNA of the CDR3: TGCGCCAGCAGCTTGATGGGGGGGTCTCAAGAGACCCAGTACTTC. Together with reference TRBV5-1 and TRBJ2-5, the CDR3 gives the full variable domain: KAGVTQTPRYLIKTRGQQVTLSCSPISGHRSVSWYQQTPGQGLQFLFEYFSETQRNKGNFPGRFSGRQFSNSRSEMNVSTLELGDSALYLCASSLMGGSQETQYFGPGTRLLVL.

The V and J genes are TRBV29-1 and TRBJ1-1; D possibly corresponds to TRBD1 (6 bases). Between the trimmed V and J ends, which lost 3 bases and 5 bases, there was a span of 25 bases. This CDR3 is 17 amino acids long. Germline values: CDR1 SQVTM, CDR2 ANQGSEA. CDR3 loop: CSVDGGGREDEGTEAFF. In DNA, the CDR3 is TGCAGCGTTGATGGGGGGGGCAGGGAGGATGAGGGAACTGAAGCTTTCTTT.

The chain is built from TRBV7-9 and TRBJ2-7, with TRBD2 matching over 8 bases. This CDR3 has 14 amino acids. Trimming at V came to 4 bases and at J to 7 bases, leaving 9 bases not matched to a gene. Germline V CDR1 and CDR2: SEHNR, FQNEAQ (reference sequence). CDR3 in amino acids: CASSSSGLGGEQYF. The CDR3 bases are TGTGCCAGCAGCTCTAGCGGGCTTGGAGGTGAGCAGTACTTC.

The chain employs TRBV15 and TRBJ1-5, with 10 nucleotides matching TRBD1. The CDR3 has 16 residues. The V gene's germline CDR1 is LNHNV and CDR2 YYDKDF (reference sequence). V shed 3 bases, J shed 5 bases, and the junction held 7 bases outside the gene matches. CDR3 amino acids: CATSRAGQGVDQPQHF. In nucleotides, the CDR3 is TGTGCCACCAGCAGGGCCGGACAGGGGGTAGATCAGCCCCAGCATTTT.

V usage is TRBV30 and J usage is TRBJ2-1; 7 bases map to TRBD1. The CDR3 loop spans 11 amino acids. Germline lookup yields CDR1 GTSNPN and CDR2 SVGIG (reference sequence). Germline trimming cut 5 bases from V and 11 bases from J; bases unmatched to any gene: 6. CDR3: CAWDREFKQFF. The CDR3 nucleotides are TGTGCCTGGGACAGGGAGTTTAAGCAGTTCTTC.

The chain carries TRBV15 and TRBJ1-1; TRBD1 is a possible D gene (5 bases). The CDR3 is 15 amino acids. The germline V gene encodes CDR1 LNHNV and CDR2 YYDKDF (reference sequence). With 3 bases removed from V and 0 bases from J, the gap between germline ends came to 11 bases. The CDR3 protein is CATSRLQELNTEAFF. For the CDR3, the DNA is TGTGCCACCAGCAGGCTACAGGAACTGAACACTGAAGCTTTCTTT.

The V gene is TRBV4-1, the J gene TRBJ2-6; D possibly corresponds to TRBD2 (5 bases). CDR3 size: 15 residues. Trimming shortened V by 1 base and J by 1 base, and 5 bases separated the two germline ends. CDR1 MGHRA and CDR2 YSYEKL come from the germline V gene. The CDR3 nucleotides are TGCGCCAGCAGCCAAGGAGGGTCTGGGGCCAACGTCCTGACTTTC. Translating it yields CASSQGGSGANVLTF.